These 18 T cell receptor beta chains were sequenced from one sample in a study of shared clonotypes between healthy human individuals. The table came from immunoSEQ multiplex PCR; TCRdb's copy has only in-frame clones and leaves some out. Of 2,100,000 or so clones listed, around 95% are singletons. The sample taken for sequencing was naive CD4+ T cells sorted from blood. The subset denotes: CD45RA+ positively selected. These receptors all come from a man aged 18 to 29 in good health.

CDR3: CASSEPAESYEQYF. The CDR3 DNA reads TGTGCCAGCAGTGAACCCGCGGAGTCCTACGAGCAGTACTTC. The rearrangement joins TRBV25-1 to TRBJ2-7; D unclear. The CDR3 is made up of 14 amino acids. The germline CDR1 and CDR2 sequences are MGHDK and SYGVNS. V was clipped by 2 bases and J by 1 base, with 9 bases between them.

This clone was seen just once. The chain combines TRBV7-9 with TRBJ2-4; no clear D. This CDR3 is 15 amino acids long. V was pared by 5 bases and J by 3 bases, with 14 bases between. The germline V gene has CDR1 SEHNR and CDR2 FQNEAQ (reference sequence). The CDR3 sequence is CASSPELINKNIQYF. As DNA, the CDR3 is TGTGCCAGCAGCCCAGAGCTGATAAACAAAAACATTCAGTACTTC.

The chain combines TRBV6-1 with TRBJ2-5, with unresolved D. The germline V and J ends were trimmed by 3 bases and 5 bases, with 16 bases remaining between them. From germline, CDR1 is MNHNS and CDR2 SASEGT. This CDR3 comprises 15 residues. The chain's CDR3 is CASSEVGNSWETQYF. CDR3 DNA: TGTGCCAGCAGTGAGGTGGGGAACTCTTGGGAGACCCAGTACTTC.

The rearrangement joins TRBV5-6 to TRBJ1-1; a possible D gene is TRBD1 (6 bases). Trimming shortened V by 4 bases and J by 7 bases, and 20 bases separated the two germline ends. The germline V gene encodes CDR1 SGHDT and CDR2 YYEEEE. The CDR3 has 15 amino acids. CDR3: CASSPDSGAPVEAFF. The CDR3 coding sequence is TGTGCCAGCAGCCCCGATTCAGGGGCGCCCGTTGAAGCTTTCTTT.

Comment on this clone: The sample contains more than one DNA sequence encoding this CDR3. CDR3 amino acids: CASRRGLGYGYTF. CDR3 DNA sequence: TGTGCCAGCAGAAGGGGGCTCGGCTATGGCTACACCTTC. This chain joins TRBV6-5 and TRBJ1-2; 7 positions agree with TRBD1. The CDR3 contains 13 residues. CDR1 and CDR2 from the germline V gene are MNHEY and SVGAGI. J gave up 4 bases and V 6 bases, and 5 bases lay outside the gene matches.

With respect to this clone: Other DNA sequences in this sample translate to the same CDR3. The chain employs TRBV27 and TRBJ1-2; D may be TRBD1 (5 bases). Trimming stripped 2 bases from V and 8 bases from J, with 12 bases between. The CDR3 totals 13 residues. Germline values: CDR1 MNHEY, CDR2 SMNVEV (reference sequence). The DNA for the CDR3 is TGTGCCAGCAGTTTACTTCAGGGATCCGGCTACACCTTC. Encoded protein: CASSLLQGSGYTF.

Concerning this clone itself: Distinct nucleotide sequences in the sample also encode this CDR3. This sequence joins TRBV6-6 and TRBJ1-5, with D unclear. Between the trimmed V and J ends, which lost 2 bases and 0 bases, there was a span of 8 bases. The germline V gene encodes CDR1 MNHNY and CDR2 SVGAGI (reference sequence). This CDR3 comprises 15 residues. CDR3 residues: CASSYGRNSNQPQHF. CDR3 bases: TGTGCCAGCAGTTACGGGCGTAATAGCAATCAGCCCCAGCATTTT.

This chain uses TRBV29-1 with TRBJ2-4, with a possible D match to TRBD2 (5 bases). This CDR3 has 12 residues. Trimming took off 4 bases at V and 3 bases at J, with 7 bases between the two ends. The germline gives CDR1 SQVTM, CDR2 ANQGSEA. The CDR3 loop is CSVGGIKNIQYF. In nucleotides, the CDR3 is TGCAGCGTTGGAGGGATCAAAAACATTCAGTACTTC. Together with reference TRBV29-1 and TRBJ2-4, the CDR3 gives the full variable domain: SAVISQKPSRDICQRGTSLTIQCQVDSQVTMMFWYRQQPGQSLTLIATANQGSEATYESGFVIDKFPISRPNLTFSTLTVSNMSPEDSSIYLCSVGGIKNIQYFGAGTRLSVL.

This sequence joins TRBV10-2 and TRBJ2-5; D gene unclear. CDR1 is WSHSY and CDR2 is SAAADI in the germline V gene. Trimming removed 5 bases from V and 5 bases from J, with 9 bases in between. The CDR3 has 12 residues. CDR3 amino acids: CASSSLAETQYF. CDR3 coding DNA: TGCGCCAGCAGTAGCCTCGCGGAGACCCAGTACTTC.

V gene TRBV29-1 combines with J gene TRBJ1-4, with D possibly matching TRBD1 (6 bases). The germline CDR1 and CDR2 sequences are SQVTM and ANQGSEA. Trimming left V 4 bases short and J 0 bases short, with 9 bases between. CDR3 length equals 14 residues. CDR3 nucleotide sequence: TGCAGCGTTGCGAGGGGGTCAACTAATGAAAAACTGTTTTTT. Encoded protein: CSVARGSTNEKLFF.

This chain connects TRBV7-9 to TRBJ2-2; D remains unclear. V dropped 5 bases and J dropped 0 bases, with 10 bases sitting between them. The CDR3 spans 15 residues. Looked up from germline, CDR1 is SEHNR and CDR2 is FQNEAQ (reference sequence). CDR3 bases: TGTGCCAGCAGCCTAGACGACGCGAACACCGGGGAGCTGTTTTTT. Protein: CASSLDDANTGELFF.

As to this clone: This specimen includes other DNA sequences encoding the same CDR3. The genes are TRBV4-1 and TRBJ2-2, with D perhaps matching TRBD2 (6 bases). In germline, CDR1 is MGHRA, CDR2 YSYEKL. Trimming removed 1 base from V and 2 bases from J, with 8 bases in between. The length of the CDR3 is 15 residues. The CDR3 spells CASSQGGVNTGELFF. The CDR3 bases are TGCGCCAGCAGCCAAGGGGGGGTCAACACCGGGGAGCTGTTTTTT.

As to this clone: The same CDR3 is also encoded by other DNA sequences in this sample. The rearrangement links TRBV5-4 to TRBJ2-7; 9 nucleotides match TRBD1. The V gene's germline CDR1 is SGHNT and CDR2 YYREEE (reference sequence). The trim removed 4 bases at V and 5 bases at J, leaving 7 bases unmatched. This CDR3 has 14 amino acids. CDR3 nucleotides: TGTGCCAGCAGCCTAGGACAGGGGAGAGACGAGCAGTACTTC. Its translation is CASSLGQGRDEQYF.

The genes are TRBV2 and TRBJ2-5; TRBD2 matches at 13 bases. The germline gives CDR1 SNHLY, CDR2 FYNNEI. V shed 6 bases, J shed 5 bases, and the junction held 12 bases outside the gene matches. The CDR3 runs 17 residues. The CDR3 sequence: CASRAVYGLAGVETQYF. The CDR3 DNA is TGTGCCAGCAGGGCCGTATATGGACTAGCGGGGGTGGAGACCCAGTACTTC.

Notes on this clone: The sample holds other DNA sequences that translate to the same CDR3. The V and J genes are TRBV29-1 and TRBJ1-1; D not resolved. Germline CDR1 and CDR2: SQVTM and ANQGSEA. The CDR3 spans 13 residues. Trimming removed 1 base at V and 0 bases at J, with 6 bases between. The CDR3: CSVEGRLNTEAFF. The CDR3 DNA sequence: TGCAGCGTTGAAGGACGGTTGAACACTGAAGCTTTCTTT.

With regard to this clone: Different DNA sequences within this sample yield the same CDR3. The chain joins TRBV5-1 to TRBJ1-1, with 8 positions matching TRBD1. Germline V gives CDR1 SGHRS, CDR2 YFSETQ. The CDR3 spans 14 residues. The ends lost 1 base at V and 5 bases at J; junction bases unmatched: 4. The CDR3 sequence is CASSLTGGKTEAFF. The CDR3 DNA is TGCGCCAGCAGCTTGACAGGGGGTAAGACTGAAGCTTTCTTT.

Concerning this clone itself: Additional DNA sequences in this sample encode the identical CDR3. The rearrangement uses TRBV25-1 and TRBJ1-2; D might be TRBD1 (5 bases). The CDR3 is made up of 13 amino acids. V lost 3 bases, J lost 4 bases, and 9 bases lay in between. CDR1 and CDR2 from the germline V gene are MGHDK and SYGVNS. CDR3 coding DNA: TGTGCCAGCAGTGAGCAGGGTAGCTATGGCTACACCTTC. This sequence encodes CASSEQGSYGYTF.

With regard to this clone: The sample has other DNA sequences that encode this CDR3 too. The V gene is TRBV30, the J gene TRBJ1-4, with TRBD1 as a possible D gene (5 bases). Germline CDR1 reads GTSNPN; CDR2 reads SVGIG (reference sequence). V was cut by 2 bases and J by 6 bases, with 10 bases left in between. The CDR3 contains 13 residues. This CDR3 is CAWSRGRDEKLFF. In nucleotides, the CDR3 is TGTGCCTGGAGTCGGGGGAGGGATGAAAAACTGTTTTTT.